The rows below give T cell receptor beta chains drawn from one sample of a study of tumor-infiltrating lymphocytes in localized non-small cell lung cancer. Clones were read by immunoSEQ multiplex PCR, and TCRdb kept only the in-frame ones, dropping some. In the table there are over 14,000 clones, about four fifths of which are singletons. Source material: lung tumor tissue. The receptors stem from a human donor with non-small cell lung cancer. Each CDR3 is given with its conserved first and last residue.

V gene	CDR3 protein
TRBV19	CASRTGGLYNSPLHF
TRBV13	CASSLGLGADLTLRQYF
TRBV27	CASSRDPVGRPLHF
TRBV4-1	CASSHRDKNTEAFF
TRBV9	CASSADLITEAFF
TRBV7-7	CASSLGGGLFQETQYF
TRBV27	CASSLQGMTNEKLFF
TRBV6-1	CASSESGARQPQHF
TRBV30	CAWSEVGGYTF
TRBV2	CASGTSAYNEQFF
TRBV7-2	CASSNTLEKLFF
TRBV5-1	CASSLSGSPDYGYTF
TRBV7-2	CASSLRASHEQYF
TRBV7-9	CASSLLAASTDTQYF
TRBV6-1	CASNTLGGAGELFF
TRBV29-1	CSVLGTGEEKLFF
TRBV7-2	CASSLLAGGQETQYF
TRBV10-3	CAISDGRVLYEQYF
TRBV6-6	CASSYTYGYTF
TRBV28	CASREERGYTF
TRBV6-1	CASTASGYEQYF
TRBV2	CASSTTSGGAWDTQYF
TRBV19	CASSIDPNSGNTIYF
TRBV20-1	CSARGGAEAFF
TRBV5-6	CASSSGTLYAGRRYEQFF
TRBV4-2	CASSQDLGNIQYF
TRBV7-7	CASSPAGRSVQGTQYF
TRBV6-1	CASSDGRGSTDTQYF
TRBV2	CASSEDVLDGYTF
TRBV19	CASSTRTSGRQFNEQFF
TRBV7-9	CATGPGTEASYNSPLHF
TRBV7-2	CASSLALTDTQYF
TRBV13	CASSFPLGGLTEEAFF
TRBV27	CASTQVRGGREKDTQYF
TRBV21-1	CASSKPATGCRTDTQYF
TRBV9	CASSELYAGAVLTF
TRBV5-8	CASSSDRGLSSETQYF
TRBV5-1	CASSLSGGLNTIYF
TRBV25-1	CASSHQGVSYEQYF
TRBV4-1	CASRSGTGWGEQYF
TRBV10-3	CAISLGLVDNEQFF
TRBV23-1	CASCFPLGMNTEAFF
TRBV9	CASSARQSSYNSPLHF
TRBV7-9	CASSPRLAGGGGELFF
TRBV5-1	CASRPRLLNTGELFF
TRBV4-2	CASSQDWGTNQPQHF